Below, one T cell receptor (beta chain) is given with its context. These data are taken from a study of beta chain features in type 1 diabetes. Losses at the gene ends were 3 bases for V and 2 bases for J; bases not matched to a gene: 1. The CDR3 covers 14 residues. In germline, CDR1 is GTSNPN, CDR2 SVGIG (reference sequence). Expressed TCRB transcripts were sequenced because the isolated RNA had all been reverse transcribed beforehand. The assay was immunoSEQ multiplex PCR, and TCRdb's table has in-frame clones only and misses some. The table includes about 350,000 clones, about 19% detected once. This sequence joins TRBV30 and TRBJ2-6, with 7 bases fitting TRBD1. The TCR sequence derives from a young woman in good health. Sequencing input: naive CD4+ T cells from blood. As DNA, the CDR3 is TGTGCCTGGAGCGACAGGGCTGGGGCCAACGTCCTGACTTTC. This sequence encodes CAWSDRAGANVLTF.